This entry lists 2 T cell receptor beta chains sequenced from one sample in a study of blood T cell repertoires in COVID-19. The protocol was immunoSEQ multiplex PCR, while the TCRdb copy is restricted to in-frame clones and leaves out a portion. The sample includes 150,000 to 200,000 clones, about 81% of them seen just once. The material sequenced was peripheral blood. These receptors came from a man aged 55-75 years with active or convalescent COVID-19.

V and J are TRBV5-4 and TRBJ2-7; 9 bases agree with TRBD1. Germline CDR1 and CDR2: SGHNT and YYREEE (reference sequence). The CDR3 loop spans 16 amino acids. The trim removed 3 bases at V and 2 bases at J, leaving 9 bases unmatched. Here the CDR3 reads CASSWAGQGGTYEQYF. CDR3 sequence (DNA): TGTGCCAGCAGCTGGGCGGGACAGGGAGGAACCTACGAGCAGTACTTC. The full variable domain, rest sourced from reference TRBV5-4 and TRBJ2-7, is ETGVTQSPTHLIKTRGQQVTLRCSSQSGHNTVSWYQQALGQGPQFIFQYYREEENGRGNFPPRFSGLQFPNYSSELNVNALELDDSALYLCASSWAGQGGTYEQYFGPGTRLTVT.

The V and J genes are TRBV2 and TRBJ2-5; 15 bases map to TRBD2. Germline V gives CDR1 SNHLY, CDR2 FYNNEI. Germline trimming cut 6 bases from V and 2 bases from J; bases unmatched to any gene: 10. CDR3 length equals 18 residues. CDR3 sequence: CASRIGLAGGPVQETQYF. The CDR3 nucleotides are TGTGCCAGCAGAATCGGACTAGCGGGGGGGCCTGTTCAAGAGACCCAGTACTTC.